This T cell receptor beta chain originates from a study of identical twins. Findings and caveats of the study: The abundant beta clonotypes from cord blood had fewer insertions, and memory repertoires had none of this.

In this sample, this clonotype turned up a few times. What it recognizes is unknown. The CDR3 totals 15 residues. Germline assignment: CDR1 SGHRS and CDR2 YFSETQ. V trimming: 1 base; J trimming: 4 bases; junction bases outside the gene matches: 4. Carrying unique molecular identifiers, the cDNA also gained a universal primer site through template switching. TCRdb reprocessed the 5' RACE reads via MiXCR and lists one record per CDR3 protein. This table holds approximately 1.8 million distinct CDR3 sequences, about 32% found once. This TCR was sampled from a newborn girl in good health. The sample comprised cord blood. The chain uses TRBV5-1 and TRBJ1-5; 8 positions match TRBD1. The CDR3 nucleotides are TGCGCCAGCAGCTTGCGGACAGGGACTAATCAGCCCCAGCATTTT. Protein sequence: CASSLRTGTNQPQHF.